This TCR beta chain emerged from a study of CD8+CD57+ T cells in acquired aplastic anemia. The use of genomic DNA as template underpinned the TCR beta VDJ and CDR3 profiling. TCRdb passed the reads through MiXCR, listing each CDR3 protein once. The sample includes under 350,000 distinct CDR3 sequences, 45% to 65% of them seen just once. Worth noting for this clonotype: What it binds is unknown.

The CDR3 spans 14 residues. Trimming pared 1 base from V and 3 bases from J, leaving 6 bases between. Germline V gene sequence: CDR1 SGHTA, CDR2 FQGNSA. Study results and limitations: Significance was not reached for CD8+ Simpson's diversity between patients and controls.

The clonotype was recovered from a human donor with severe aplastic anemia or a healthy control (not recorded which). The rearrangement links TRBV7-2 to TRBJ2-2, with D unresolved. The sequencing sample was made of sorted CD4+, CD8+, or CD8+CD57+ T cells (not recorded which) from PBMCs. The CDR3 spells CASSLGADTGELFF. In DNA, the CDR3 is TGTGCCAGCAGCTTAGGGGCGGACACCGGGGAGCTGTTTTTT.